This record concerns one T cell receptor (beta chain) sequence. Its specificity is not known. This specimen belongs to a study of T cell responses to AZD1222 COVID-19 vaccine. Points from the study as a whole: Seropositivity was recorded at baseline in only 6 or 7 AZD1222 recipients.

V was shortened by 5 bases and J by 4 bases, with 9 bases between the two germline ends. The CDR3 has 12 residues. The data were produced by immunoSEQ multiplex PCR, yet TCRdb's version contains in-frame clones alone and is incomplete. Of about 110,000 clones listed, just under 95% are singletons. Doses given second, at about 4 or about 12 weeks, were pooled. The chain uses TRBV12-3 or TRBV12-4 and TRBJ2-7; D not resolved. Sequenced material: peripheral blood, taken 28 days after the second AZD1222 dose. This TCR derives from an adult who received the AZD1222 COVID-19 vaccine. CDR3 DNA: TGTGCCAGCAGTCCCGGCCAGTACGAGCAGTACTTC. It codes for CASSPGQYEQYF.